This is a list of T cell receptor beta chains from one sample in a study of cytomegalovirus exposure and HLA in healthy donors. Libraries were prepared by immunoSEQ multiplex PCR; TCRdb keeps only in-frame clonotypes and omits some of them. The data contain about 180,000 clones, over 70% of them singletons. The material sequenced was PBMCs. Receptor source: a male donor in good health and CMV-seronegative. Both conserved end residues are part of each CDR3. Fields, in order: CDR3 protein, CDR3 DNA, V gene, clone size, D gene, J gene. D genes are given only for firm matches. Not every row has a clone size; where given, it reads once, few, many or a size class.

CASSSDSFNYGYTF | TGTGCCAGCAGTTCCGACAGCTTTAACTATGGCTACACCTTC | TRBV6-5 | - | - | TRBJ1-2
CASSELAGTYNEQFF | TGTGCCAGCAGCGAACTAGCGGGGACGTACAATGAGCAGTTCTTC | TRBV7-9 | - | TRBD2 | TRBJ2-1
CASSAPGGKCNQPQHF | TGTGCCAGCAGTGCCCCAGGGGGCAAGTGCAATCAGCCCCAGCATTTT | TRBV6-4 | - | TRBD1 | TRBJ1-5
CASSLSGGTDTQYF | TGCGCCAGCAGCTTATCGGGGGGCACAGATACGCAGTATTTT | TRBV5-1 | once | - | TRBJ2-3
CASSSTSGEGETQYF | TGCGCCAGCAGCTCTACTAGCGGGGAAGGAGAGACCCAGTACTTC | TRBV5-1 | once | TRBD2 | TRBJ2-5
CAWSAPRGSNNSPLHF | TGTGCCTGGAGTGCCCCGAGGGGGAGTAATAATTCACCCCTCCACTTT | TRBV30 | - | - | TRBJ1-6
CASSVIAGGADTQYF | TGTGCCAGCAGCGTAATAGCGGGGGGCGCAGATACGCAGTATTTT | TRBV9 | - | TRBD2 | TRBJ2-3
CASTNQAEDEQYF | TGTGCCAGCACGAATCAGGCGGAGGACGAGCAGTACTTC | TRBV6-1 | once | - | TRBJ2-7
CSVGTATTQYF | TGCAGCGTTGGGACAGCCACTACGCAGTATTTT | TRBV29-1 | - | - | TRBJ2-3
CASSPRGSVNSPLHF | TGTGCCAGCAGCCCCCGGGGGTCGGTCAATTCACCCCTCCACTTT | TRBV9 | few | - | TRBJ1-6